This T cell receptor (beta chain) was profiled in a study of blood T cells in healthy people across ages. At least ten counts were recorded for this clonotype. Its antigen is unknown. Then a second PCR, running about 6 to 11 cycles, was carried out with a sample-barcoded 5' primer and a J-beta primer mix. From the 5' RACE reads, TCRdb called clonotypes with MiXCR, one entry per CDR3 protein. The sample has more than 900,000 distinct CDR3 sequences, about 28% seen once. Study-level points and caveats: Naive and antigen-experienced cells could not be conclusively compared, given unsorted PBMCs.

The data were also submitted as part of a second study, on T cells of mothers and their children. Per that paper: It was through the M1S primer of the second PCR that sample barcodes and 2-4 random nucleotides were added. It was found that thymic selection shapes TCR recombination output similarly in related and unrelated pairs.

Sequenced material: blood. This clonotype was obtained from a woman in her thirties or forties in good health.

This CDR3 reads CAITGQGSTEAFF. The CDR3 coding sequence is TGTGCCATCACAGGACAGGGCAGCACTGAAGCTTTCTTT. This chain joins TRBV10-3 and TRBJ1-1, with 8 bases lining up with TRBD1. The V segment lost 7 bases and the J segment 4 bases; nucleotides outside the gene matches: 5. Germline CDR1 reads ENHRY; CDR2 reads SYGVKD. The CDR3 sequence is 13 residues long.